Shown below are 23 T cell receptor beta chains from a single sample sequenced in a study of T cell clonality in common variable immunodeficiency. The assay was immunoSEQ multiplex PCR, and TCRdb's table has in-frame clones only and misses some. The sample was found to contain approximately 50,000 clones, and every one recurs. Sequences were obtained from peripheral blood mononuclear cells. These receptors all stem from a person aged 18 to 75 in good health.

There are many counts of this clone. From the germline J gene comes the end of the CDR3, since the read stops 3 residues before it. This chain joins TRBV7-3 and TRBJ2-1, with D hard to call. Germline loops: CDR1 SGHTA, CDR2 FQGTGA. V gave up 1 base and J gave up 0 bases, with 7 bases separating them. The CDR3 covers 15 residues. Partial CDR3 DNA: TGTGCCAGCAGCTTAAGCGGTAGCTCCTACAATGAG. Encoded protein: CASSLSGSSYNE. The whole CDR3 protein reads CASSLSGSSYNEQFF.

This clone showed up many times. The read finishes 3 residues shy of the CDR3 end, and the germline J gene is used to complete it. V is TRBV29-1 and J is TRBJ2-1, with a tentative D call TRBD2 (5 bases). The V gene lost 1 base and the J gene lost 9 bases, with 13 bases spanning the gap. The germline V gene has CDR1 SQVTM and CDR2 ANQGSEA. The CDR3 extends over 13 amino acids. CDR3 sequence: CSVEGSASPEQFF. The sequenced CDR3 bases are TGCAGCGTTGAAGGCTCGGCTAGCCCTGAG.

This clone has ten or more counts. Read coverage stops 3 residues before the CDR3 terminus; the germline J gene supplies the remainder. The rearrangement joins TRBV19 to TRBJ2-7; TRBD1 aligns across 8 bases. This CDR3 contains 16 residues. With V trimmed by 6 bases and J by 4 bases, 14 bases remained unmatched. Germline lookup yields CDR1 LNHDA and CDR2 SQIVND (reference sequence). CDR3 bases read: TGTGCCAGTAGCCAAAATGGACAGGGATTTAGATACGAG. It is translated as CASSQNGQGFRYE. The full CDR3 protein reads CASSQNGQGFRYEQYF.

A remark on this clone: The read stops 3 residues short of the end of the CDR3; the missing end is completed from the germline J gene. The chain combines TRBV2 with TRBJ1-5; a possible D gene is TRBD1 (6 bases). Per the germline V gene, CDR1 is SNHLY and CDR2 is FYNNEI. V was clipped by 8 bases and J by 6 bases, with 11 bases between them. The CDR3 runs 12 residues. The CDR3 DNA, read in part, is TGTGCCAGCCGGGACAACGGTCAGCCC. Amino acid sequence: CASRDNGQP. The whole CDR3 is CASRDNGQPQHF.

The CDR3 is CASSSQGESAGNTIYF. CDR3 bases read: TGTGCCAGCAGTTCACAGGGGGAATCGGCTGGAAACACC. The chain links TRBV7-8 to TRBJ1-3; 8 bases map to TRBD1. The read ends 3 residues early relative to the CDR3; the germline J gene fills the gap. The CDR3 consists of 16 residues. The germline gives CDR1 SGHVS, CDR2 FQNEAQ. The J segment lost 2 bases and the V segment lost 6 bases, leaving 9 bases of the junction unmatched.

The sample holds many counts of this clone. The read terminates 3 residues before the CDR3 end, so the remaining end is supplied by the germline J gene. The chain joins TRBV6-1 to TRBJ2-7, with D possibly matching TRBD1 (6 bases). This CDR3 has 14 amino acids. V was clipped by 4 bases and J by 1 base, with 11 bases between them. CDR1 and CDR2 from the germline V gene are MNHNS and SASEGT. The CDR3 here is CASSAWTESYEQYF. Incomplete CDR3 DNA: TGTGCCAGCAGTGCCTGGACAGAATCCTACGAG.

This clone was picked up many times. The sequenced CDR3 bases are TGTGCCTGGAGTACTAAAGGAAATCAGCCC. Translation: CAWSTKGNQP. The entire CDR3 reads CAWSTKGNQPQHF. The chain combines TRBV30 with TRBJ1-5; D call uncertain. Read sequence stops 3 residues before the CDR3 end, and the germline J gene provides the missing end. Trimming left V 2 bases short and J 4 bases short, with 9 bases between. Germline values: CDR1 GTSNPN, CDR2 SVGIG (reference sequence). The length of the CDR3 is 13 residues.

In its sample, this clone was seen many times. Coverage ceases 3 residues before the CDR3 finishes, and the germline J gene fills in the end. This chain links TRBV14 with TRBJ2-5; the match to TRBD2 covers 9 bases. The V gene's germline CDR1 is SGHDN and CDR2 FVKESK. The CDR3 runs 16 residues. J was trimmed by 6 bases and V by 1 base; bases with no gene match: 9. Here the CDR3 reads CASSQVTGTSRKTQYF. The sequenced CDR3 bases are TGTGCCAGCAGCCAAGTCACGGGGACTAGCCGAAAGACC.

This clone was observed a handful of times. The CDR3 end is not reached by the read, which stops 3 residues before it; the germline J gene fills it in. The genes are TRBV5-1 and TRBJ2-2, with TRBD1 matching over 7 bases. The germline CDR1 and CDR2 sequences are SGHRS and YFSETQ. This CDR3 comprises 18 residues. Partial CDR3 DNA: TGCGCCAGCAGCCCGGGTCCGGGACAGACCTCAACTAATGAAAAG. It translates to CASSPGPGQTSTNEK. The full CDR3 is CASSPGPGQTSTNEKLFF.

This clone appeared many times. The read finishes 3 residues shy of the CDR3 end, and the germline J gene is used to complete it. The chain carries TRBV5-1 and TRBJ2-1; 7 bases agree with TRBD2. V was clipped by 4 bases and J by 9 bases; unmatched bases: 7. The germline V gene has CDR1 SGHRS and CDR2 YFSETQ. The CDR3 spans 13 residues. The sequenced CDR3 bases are TGCGCCAGCAGCGTAACGACTAGCATTGAG. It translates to CASSVTTSIE. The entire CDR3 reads CASSVTTSIEQFF. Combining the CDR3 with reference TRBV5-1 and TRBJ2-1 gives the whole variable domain KAGVTQTPRYLIKTRGQQVTLSCSPISGHRSVSWYQQTPGQGLQFLFEYFSETQRNKGNFPGRFSGRQFSNSRSEMNVSTLELGDSALYLCASSVTTSIEQFFGPGTRLTVL.

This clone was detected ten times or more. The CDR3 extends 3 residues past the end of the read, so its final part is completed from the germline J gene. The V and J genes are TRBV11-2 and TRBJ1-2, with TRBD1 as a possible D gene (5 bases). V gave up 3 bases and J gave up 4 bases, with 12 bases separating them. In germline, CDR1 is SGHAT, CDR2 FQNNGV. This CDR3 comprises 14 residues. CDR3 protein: CASSLGGRGYGYTF. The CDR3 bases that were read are TGTGCCAGCAGCTTGGGAGGGAGGGGCTATGGC.

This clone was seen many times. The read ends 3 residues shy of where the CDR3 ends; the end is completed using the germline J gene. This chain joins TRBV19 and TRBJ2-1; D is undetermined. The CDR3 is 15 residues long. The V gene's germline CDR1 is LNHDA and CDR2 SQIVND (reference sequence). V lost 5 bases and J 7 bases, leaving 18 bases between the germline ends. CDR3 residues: CASSSNSVPRNEQFF. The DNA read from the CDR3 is TGTGCCAGTAGTTCCAACTCGGTCCCACGAAATGAG.

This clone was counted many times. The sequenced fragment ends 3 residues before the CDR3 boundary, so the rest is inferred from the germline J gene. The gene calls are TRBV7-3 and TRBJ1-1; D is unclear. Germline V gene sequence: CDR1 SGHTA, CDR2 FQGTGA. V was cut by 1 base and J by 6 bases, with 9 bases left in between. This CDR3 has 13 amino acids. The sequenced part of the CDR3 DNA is TGTGCCAGCAGCTTAATGTCCAGTTCTGAA. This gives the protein CASSLMSSSE. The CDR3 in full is CASSLMSSSEAFF.

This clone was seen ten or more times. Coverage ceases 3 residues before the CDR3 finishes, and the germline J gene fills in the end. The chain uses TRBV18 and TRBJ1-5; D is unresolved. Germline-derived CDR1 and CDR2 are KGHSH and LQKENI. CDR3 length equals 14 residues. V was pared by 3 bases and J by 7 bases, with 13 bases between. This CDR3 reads CASSPAQVGQPQHF. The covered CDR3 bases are TGTGCCAGCTCACCCGCCCAGGTGGGCCAGCCC.

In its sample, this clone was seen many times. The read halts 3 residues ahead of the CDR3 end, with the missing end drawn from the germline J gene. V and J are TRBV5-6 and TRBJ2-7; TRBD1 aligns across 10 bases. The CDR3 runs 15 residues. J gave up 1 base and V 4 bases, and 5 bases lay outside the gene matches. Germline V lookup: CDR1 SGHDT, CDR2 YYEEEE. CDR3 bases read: TGTGCCAGCAGCCGGGGACAGGGGATGTCCTACGAG. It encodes CASSRGQGMSYE. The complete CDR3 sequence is CASSRGQGMSYEQYF.

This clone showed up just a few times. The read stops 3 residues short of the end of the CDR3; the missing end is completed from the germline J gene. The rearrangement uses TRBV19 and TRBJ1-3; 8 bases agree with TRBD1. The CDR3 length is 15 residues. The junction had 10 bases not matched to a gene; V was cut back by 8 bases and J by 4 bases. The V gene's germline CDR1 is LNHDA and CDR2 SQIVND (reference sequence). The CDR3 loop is CASQSETGVGNTIYF. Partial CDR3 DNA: TGTGCCAGTCAAAGCGAGACAGGGGTCGGAAACACC.

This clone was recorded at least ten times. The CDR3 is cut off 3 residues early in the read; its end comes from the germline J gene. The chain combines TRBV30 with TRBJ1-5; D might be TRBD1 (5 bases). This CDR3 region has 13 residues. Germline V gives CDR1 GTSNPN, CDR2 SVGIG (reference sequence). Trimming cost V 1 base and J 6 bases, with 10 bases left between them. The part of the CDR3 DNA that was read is TGTGCCTGGAGTGCAGGGCCTGGTCAGCCC. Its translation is CAWSAGPGQP. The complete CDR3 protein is CAWSAGPGQPQHF.

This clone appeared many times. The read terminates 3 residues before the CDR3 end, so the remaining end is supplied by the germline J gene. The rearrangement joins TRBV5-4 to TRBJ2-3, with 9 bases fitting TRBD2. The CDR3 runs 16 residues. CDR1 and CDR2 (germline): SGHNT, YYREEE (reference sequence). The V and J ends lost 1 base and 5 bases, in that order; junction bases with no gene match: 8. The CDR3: CASSLPRGGYVDTQYF. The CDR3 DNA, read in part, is TGTGCCAGCAGCTTGCCGCGGGGGGGCTATGTAGATACG.

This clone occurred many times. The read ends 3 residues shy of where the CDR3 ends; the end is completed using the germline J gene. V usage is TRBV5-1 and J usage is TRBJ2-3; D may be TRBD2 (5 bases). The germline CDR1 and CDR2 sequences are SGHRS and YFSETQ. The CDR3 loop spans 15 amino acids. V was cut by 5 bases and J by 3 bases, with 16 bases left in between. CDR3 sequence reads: CASRRVVSSTDTQYF. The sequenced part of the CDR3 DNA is TGCGCCAGCAGGAGGGTTGTGAGCTCGACAGATACG.

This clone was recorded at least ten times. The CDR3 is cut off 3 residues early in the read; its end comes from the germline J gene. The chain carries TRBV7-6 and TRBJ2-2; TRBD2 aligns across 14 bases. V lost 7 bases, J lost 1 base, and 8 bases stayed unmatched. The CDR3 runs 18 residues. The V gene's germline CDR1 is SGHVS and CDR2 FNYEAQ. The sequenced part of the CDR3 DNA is TGTGCCAGCAAATTAGGACTAGCGGGAGGACAGAACACCGGGGAG. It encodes CASKLGLAGGQNTGE. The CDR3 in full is CASKLGLAGGQNTGELFF.

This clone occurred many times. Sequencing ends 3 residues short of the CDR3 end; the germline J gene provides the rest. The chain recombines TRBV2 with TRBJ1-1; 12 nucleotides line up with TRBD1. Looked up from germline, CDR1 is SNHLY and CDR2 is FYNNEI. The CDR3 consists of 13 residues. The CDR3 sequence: CASTGTGGSGAFF. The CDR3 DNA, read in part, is TGTGCCAGTACCGGGACAGGGGGCTCGGGA.

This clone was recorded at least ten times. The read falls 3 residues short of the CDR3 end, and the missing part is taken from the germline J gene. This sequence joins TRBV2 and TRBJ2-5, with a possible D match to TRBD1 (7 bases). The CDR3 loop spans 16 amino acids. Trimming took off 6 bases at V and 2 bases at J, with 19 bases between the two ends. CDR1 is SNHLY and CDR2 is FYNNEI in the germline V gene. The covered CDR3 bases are TGTGCCAGCAGCCGTCCTGGGGCAGGGGGGCAAGAGACC. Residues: CASSRPGAGGQET. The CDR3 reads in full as CASSRPGAGGQETQYF.

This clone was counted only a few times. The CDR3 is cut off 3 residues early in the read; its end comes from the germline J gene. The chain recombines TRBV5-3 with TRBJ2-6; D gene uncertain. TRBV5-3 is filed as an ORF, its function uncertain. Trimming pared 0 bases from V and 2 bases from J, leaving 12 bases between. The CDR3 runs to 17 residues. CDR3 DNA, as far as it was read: TGTGCCAGAAGCTTGGCCTTTCCGGGTCCTGGGGCCAACGTC. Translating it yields CARSLAFPGPGANV. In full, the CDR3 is CARSLAFPGPGANVLTF.